The present T cell receptor (beta chain) was sequenced within a study of shared clonotypes between healthy human individuals. This CDR3 spans 11 amino acids. Between the trimmed V and J ends, which lost 4 bases and 8 bases, there was a span of 9 bases. CDR1 is SQVTM and CDR2 is ANQGSEA in the germline V gene. The data were produced by immunoSEQ multiplex PCR, yet TCRdb's version contains in-frame clones alone and is incomplete. The sample records roughly 2.2 million clones, more than 85% being singletons. This clonotype was obtained from a man aged 18-30 years in good health. Some clones in this sample may be carry-over from other donors' samples. The sequencing sample was made of naive CD4+ T cells from PBMCs. Indicated subset: CD45RA+ positively selected. The chain joins TRBV29-1 to TRBJ2-4; weak D call: TRBD2 (5 bases). The CDR3 sequence is CSVAGMDIQYF. The CDR3 DNA is TGCAGCGTTGCGGGGATGGACATTCAGTACTTC.